Following are 8 T cell receptor beta chains from one sample sequenced in a study of T cell changes during pregnancy in multiple sclerosis. TCRdb's table, derived via immunoSEQ multiplex PCR, lists solely in-frame clones and lacks some. The top ten clones hold 2% to 2.5% of a sample with just under 65,000 clones, about 90% of them seen once. Specimen: peripheral blood, collected in the second trimester of pregnancy. Every receptor here comes from a female donor in good health, enrolled as a control in a pregnancy study.

The rearrangement links TRBV6-1 to TRBJ1-2, with TRBD1 matching over 7 bases. CDR3 size: 14 residues. CDR1 is MNHNS, CDR2 SASEGT, per germline. The J segment lost 5 bases and the V segment lost 3 bases, leaving 6 bases of the junction unmatched. This CDR3 is CASSDPGTEYGYTF. DNA of the CDR3: TGTGCCAGCAGTGACCCCGGGACAGAATATGGCTACACCTTC.

The V gene is TRBV6-5, the J gene TRBJ1-3; D is unresolved. The CDR3 length is 15 residues. The germline CDR1 and CDR2 sequences are MNHEY and SVGAGI. V gave up 2 bases and J gave up 4 bases, with 12 bases separating them. CDR3 sequence reads: CASSYNGVSGNTIYF. In DNA, the CDR3 is TGTGCCAGCAGTTACAACGGGGTTTCGGGAAACACCATATATTTT.

The V gene is TRBV9, the J gene TRBJ2-1, with a tentative D call TRBD2 (6 bases). CDR1 is SGDLS, CDR2 YYNGEE, per germline. This CDR3 has 15 amino acids. Deletions cut 1 base from V and 7 bases from J, with 15 bases between. The CDR3 protein is CASSVRGSGLNEQFF. Written as DNA, the CDR3 is TGTGCCAGCAGCGTACGGGGGTCCGGGCTAAATGAGCAGTTCTTC.

V is TRBV2 and J is TRBJ2-2; D call uncertain. In germline, CDR1 is SNHLY, CDR2 FYNNEI. The CDR3 contains 14 residues. V dropped 6 bases and J dropped 1 base, with 9 bases sitting between them. The CDR3 reads CASSLGGNTGELFF. Here the CDR3 DNA reads TGTGCCAGCAGCCTAGGCGGGAACACCGGGGAGCTGTTTTTT.

This rearrangement joins TRBV2 to TRBJ2-3; 7 bases line up with TRBD2. The CDR3 length is 14 residues. Trimming removed 5 bases from V and 6 bases from J; junction bases left unmatched: 8. Germline assignment: CDR1 SNHLY and CDR2 FYNNEI. The CDR3 nucleotides read TGTGCCAGCAGTTGGGCGGGAGCCAAGGATACGCAGTATTTT. It translates to CASSWAGAKDTQYF.

This sequence joins TRBV5-1 and TRBJ2-2, with D possibly TRBD2 on 5 matching bases. The CDR3 is 15 residues long. The V end lost 0 bases, the J end lost 7 bases, and 13 bases lay between the germline ends. Germline V CDR1 and CDR2: SGHRS, YFSETQ. This CDR3 reads CASSLGPPGNGELFF. CDR3 DNA: TGCGCCAGCAGCTTGGGCCCGCCGGGAAACGGGGAGCTGTTTTTT.

The chain combines TRBV28 with TRBJ2-1; 7 nucleotides agree with TRBD2. The CDR3 has 14 residues. The V and J ends lost 5 bases and 5 bases, in that order; junction bases with no gene match: 6. Germline CDR1 is MDHEN and CDR2 is SYDVKM. Here the CDR3 reads CASSLTGGDNEQFF. CDR3 nucleotides: TGTGCCAGCAGTCTTACGGGAGGAGACAATGAGCAGTTCTTC.

This clone was seen just once. The chain links TRBV28 to TRBJ2-2; D is unresolved. Trimming removed 7 bases at V and 3 bases at J, with 3 bases between. Germline-derived CDR1 and CDR2 are MDHEN and SYDVKM. The CDR3 spans 11 residues. Written as DNA, the CDR3 is TGTGCCAGCACCGACACCGGGGAGCTGTTTTTT. The encoded protein is CASTDTGELFF. Full variable domain (remainder filled in from reference TRBV28 and TRBJ2-2): DVKVTQSSRYLVKRTGEKVFLECVQDMDHENMFWYRQDPGLGLRLIYFSYDVKMKEKGDIPEGYSVSREKKERFSLILESASTNQTSMYLCASTDTGELFFGEGSRLTVL.